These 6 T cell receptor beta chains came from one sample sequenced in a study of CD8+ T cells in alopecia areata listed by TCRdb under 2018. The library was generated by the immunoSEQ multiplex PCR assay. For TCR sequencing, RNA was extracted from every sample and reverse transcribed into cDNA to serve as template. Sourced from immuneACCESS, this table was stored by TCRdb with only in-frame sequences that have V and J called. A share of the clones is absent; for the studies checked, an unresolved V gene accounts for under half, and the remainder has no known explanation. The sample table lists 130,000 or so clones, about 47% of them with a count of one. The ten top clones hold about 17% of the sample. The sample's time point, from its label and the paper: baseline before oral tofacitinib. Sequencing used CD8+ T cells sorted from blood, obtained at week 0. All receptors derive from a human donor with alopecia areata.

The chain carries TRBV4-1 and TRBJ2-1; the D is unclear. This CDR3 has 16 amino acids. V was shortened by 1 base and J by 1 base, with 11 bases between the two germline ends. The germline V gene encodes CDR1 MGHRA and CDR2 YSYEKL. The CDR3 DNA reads TGCGCCAGCAGCCAAGTACACCAGCGATCCTACAATGAGCAGTTCTTC. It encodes CASSQVHQRSYNEQFF.

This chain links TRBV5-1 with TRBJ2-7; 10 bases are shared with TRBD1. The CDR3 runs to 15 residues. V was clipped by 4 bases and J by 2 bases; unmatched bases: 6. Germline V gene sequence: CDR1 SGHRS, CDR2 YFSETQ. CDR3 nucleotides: TGCGCCAGCAGCGCAGCCGGGACAGGGGCCTACGAGCAGTACTTC. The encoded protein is CASSAAGTGAYEQYF.

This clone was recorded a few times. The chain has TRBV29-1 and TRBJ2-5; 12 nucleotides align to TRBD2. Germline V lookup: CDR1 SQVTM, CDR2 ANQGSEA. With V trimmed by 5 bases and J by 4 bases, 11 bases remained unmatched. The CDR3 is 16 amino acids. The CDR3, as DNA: TGCAGCGTTTGGGCTAGCGGGGGGGCTGTTGGAGAGACCCAGTACTTC. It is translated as CSVWASGGAVGETQYF.

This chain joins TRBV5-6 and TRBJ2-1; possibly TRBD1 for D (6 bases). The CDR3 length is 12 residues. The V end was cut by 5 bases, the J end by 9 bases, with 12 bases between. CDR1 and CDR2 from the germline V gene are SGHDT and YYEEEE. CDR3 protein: CASRQQGIEQFF. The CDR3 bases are TGTGCCAGCAGACAACAGGGTATTGAGCAGTTCTTC.

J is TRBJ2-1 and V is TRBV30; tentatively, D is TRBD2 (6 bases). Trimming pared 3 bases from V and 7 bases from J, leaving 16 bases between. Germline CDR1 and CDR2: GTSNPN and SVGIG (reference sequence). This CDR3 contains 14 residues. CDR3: CAWSVGAGVNEQFF. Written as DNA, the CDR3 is TGTGCCTGGAGCGTCGGAGCGGGTGTTAATGAGCAGTTCTTC.

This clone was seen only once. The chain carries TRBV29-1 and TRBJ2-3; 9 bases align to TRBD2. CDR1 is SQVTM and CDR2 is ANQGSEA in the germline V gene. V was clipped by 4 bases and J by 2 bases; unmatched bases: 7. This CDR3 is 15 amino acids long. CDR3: CSVGRAGGLTDTQYF. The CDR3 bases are TGCAGCGTTGGTCGGGCGGGGGGGCTCACAGATACGCAGTATTTT.